The 32 T cell receptor beta chains below come from one sample, sequenced in a study of identical twins. MiXCR, run by TCRdb on the 5' RACE reads, gives a single entry per CDR3 protein. Among about 810,000 distinct CDR3 sequences, over 9% were seen once, and the ten largest hold around 1.5%. Another study also made use of these data, one on yellow fever vaccine responses in identical twins.

The sequencing input was PBMCs. The receptor source for this set is a woman under 30 in good health.

The rearrangement joins TRBV23-1 to TRBJ1-5; a possible D gene is TRBD1 (6 bases). TRBV23-1 has ORF status, its function being uncertain. The CDR3 has 14 residues. Trimming stripped 6 bases from V and 4 bases from J, with 13 bases between. As DNA, the CDR3 is TGCGCCAGCAGATACAGGACAGAGAATCAGCCCCAGCATTTT. Its translation: CASRYRTENQPQHF.

J is TRBJ2-1 and V is TRBV7-8; 8 nucleotides match TRBD2. Germline CDR1 SGHVS, CDR2 FQNEAQ. The ends lost 4 bases at V and 7 bases at J; junction bases unmatched: 12. The CDR3 totals 16 residues. The CDR3 DNA is TGTGCCAGCAGCTCCCAATGGCGGGAGGTGGGTAATGAGCAGTTCTTC. Translating gives CASSSQWREVGNEQFF.

The chain has TRBV29-1 and TRBJ2-3, with D tentatively TRBD2 (5 bases). The CDR3 loop spans 13 amino acids. Germline V gene sequence: CDR1 SQVTM, CDR2 ANQGSEA. V was trimmed by 5 bases and J by 0 bases, leaving 9 bases between them. The CDR3 nucleotides are TGCAGCGTTAGGGCGGGCAGCACAGATACGCAGTATTTT. Amino acid sequence: CSVRAGSTDTQYF.

In this sample, this clonotype turned up many times. This chain connects TRBV5-1 to TRBJ2-3, with D perhaps matching TRBD1 or TRBD2 (6 bases each). The germline V and J ends were trimmed by 9 bases and 6 bases, with 23 bases remaining between them. The CDR3 has 15 amino acids. Germline CDR1 and CDR2: SGHRS and YFSETQ. CDR3 residues: CATGDGGSLLDTQYF. The CDR3 bases are TGCGCCACCGGCGACGGGGGCAGTTTATTGGATACGCAGTATTTT.

A few counts support this clonotype. The chain joins TRBV4-1 to TRBJ2-3, with 8 positions matching TRBD2. Germline V gene sequence: CDR1 MGHRA, CDR2 YSYEKL. Trimming cost V 4 bases and J 1 base; bases outside gene matches: 10. The CDR3 runs to 17 residues. The CDR3 is CASSPGIAGGRTDTQYF. In nucleotides, the CDR3 is TGCGCCAGCAGCCCAGGGATTGCGGGGGGCCGCACAGATACGCAGTATTTT.

The chain combines TRBV28 with TRBJ2-3; D is unresolved. The CDR3 length is 18 residues. Between the trimmed V and J ends, which lost 3 bases and 1 base, there was a span of 20 bases. CDR1 is MDHEN, CDR2 SYDVKM, per germline. CDR3 sequence reads: CASSFFRILGYGTDTQYF. DNA for the CDR3: TGTGCCAGCAGTTTTTTTCGGATCTTGGGTTATGGCACAGATACGCAGTATTTT.

A few counts support this clonotype. The rearrangement joins TRBV2 to TRBJ2-3; 11 bases fit TRBD2. Trimming at V came to 6 bases and at J to 2 bases, leaving 16 bases not matched to a gene. Looked up from germline, CDR1 is SNHLY and CDR2 is FYNNEI. The CDR3 extends over 19 amino acids. This chain's CDR3 is CASSNIPWLAGGPTDTQYF. CDR3 DNA sequence: TGTGCCAGCAGCAACATACCATGGTTAGCGGGAGGGCCCACAGATACGCAGTATTTT.

This clonotype was seen ten or more times. The rearrangement links TRBV12-3 or TRBV12-4 to TRBJ2-7, with D maybe TRBD2 (7 bases). Trimming cost V 3 bases and J 4 bases, with 25 bases left between them. This CDR3 has 18 residues. In DNA, the CDR3 is TGTGCCAGCAGTTTCTCGCCTCCTTTCGGGGGGCTAAAGTACGAGCAGTACTTC. It is translated as CASSFSPPFGGLKYEQYF.

This clonotype was seen more than once but under ten times. The J gene is TRBJ2-5, the V gene TRBV3-1; no clear D. The V and J ends lost 4 bases and 0 bases respectively, with 18 bases between them. The CDR3 is 17 residues long. Germline values: CDR1 LGHDT, CDR2 YNNKEL (reference sequence). CDR3 in DNA: TGTGCCAGCAGCCCGACCCACGGATTGGGGAACCAAGAGACCCAGTACTTC. Protein sequence: CASSPTHGLGNQETQYF.

The table lists this clonotype with a few counts. The rearrangement joins TRBV11-1 to TRBJ1-2, with no clear D. CDR1 and CDR2 (germline): SGHAT, FQDESV (reference sequence). Trimming cost V 5 bases and J 6 bases, with 10 bases left between them. The CDR3 consists of 12 residues. The CDR3, as DNA: TGTGCCAGCAGCGCTAGTGGGGATGGCTACACCTTC. The encoded protein is CASSASGDGYTF.

The chain's CDR3 is CASSFSGQGGYNEQFF. CDR3 sequence (DNA): TGTGCCAGCAGCTTCTCGGGCCAGGGGGGCTACAATGAGCAGTTCTTC. The chain couples TRBV11-3 to TRBJ2-1; maybe TRBD1 (7 bases). This CDR3 contains 16 residues. Between the trimmed V and J ends, which lost 3 bases and 3 bases, there was a span of 15 bases. From germline, CDR1 is SGHNT and CDR2 YENEEA.

This chain connects TRBV7-9 to TRBJ2-5; TRBD1 matches at 7 bases. This CDR3 comprises 16 residues. J gave up 2 bases and V 5 bases, and 11 bases lay outside the gene matches. The V gene's germline CDR1 is SEHNR and CDR2 FQNEAQ (reference sequence). DNA of the CDR3: TGTGCCAGCAGCCCTAGGCTACAGGGGTGGCAAGAGACCCAGTACTTC. Protein: CASSPRLQGWQETQYF.

This clonotype was recorded a few times. V usage is TRBV5-4 and J usage is TRBJ2-1, with D uncertain. V gave up 4 bases and J gave up 5 bases, with 16 bases separating them. The CDR3 extends over 15 amino acids. Germline CDR1 reads SGHNT; CDR2 reads YYREEE (reference sequence). CDR3 amino acids: CASSLRSLRDNEQFF. The CDR3 DNA follows: TGTGCCAGCAGCCTGCGGTCTCTGCGAGACAATGAGCAGTTCTTC.

The CDR3 DNA is TGCGCCAGCAGCCAAGATCCTAGCGGGGGAGCGCTGGAGACCCAGTACTTC. It encodes CASSQDPSGGALETQYF. This chain uses TRBV4-1 with TRBJ2-5; 10 nucleotides line up with TRBD2. CDR3 length: 17 amino acids. Losses at the gene ends were 0 bases for V and 5 bases for J; bases not matched to a gene: 9. Per the germline V gene, CDR1 is MGHRA and CDR2 is YSYEKL.

The rearrangement joins TRBV6-1 to TRBJ2-3; 7 nucleotides match TRBD2. Per the germline V gene, CDR1 is MNHNS and CDR2 is SASEGT. The ends lost 6 bases at V and 2 bases at J; junction bases unmatched: 14. CDR3 length equals 17 residues. In nucleotides, the CDR3 is TGTGCCAGCAGACCCCGGGGGGTTCCCCCCACCACAGATACGCAGTATTTT. This sequence encodes CASRPRGVPPTTDTQYF.

This clonotype came up a few times. CDR3 sequence: CASSPSRGGYGYTF. CDR3 nucleotides: TGTGCCAGCAGTCCCTCAAGGGGGGGGTATGGCTACACCTTC. The V call is TRBV12-3 or TRBV12-4, the J call TRBJ1-2; D is perhaps TRBD1 (6 bases). The ends were cut back, 5 bases at V and 5 bases at J, with 15 bases in the middle. The CDR3 covers 14 residues.

This clonotype was found many times. The chain has TRBV5-1 and TRBJ1-1, with 8 nucleotides matching TRBD1. The V gene end was trimmed by 0 bases and the J gene end by 1 base; junction bases not matched to a gene: 2. Germline V lookup: CDR1 SGHRS, CDR2 YFSETQ. The CDR3 has 15 amino acids. CDR3: CASSLGQGANTEAFF. The CDR3 DNA reads as TGCGCCAGCAGCTTGGGCCAGGGGGCGAACACTGAAGCTTTCTTT. The full variable domain, rest sourced from reference TRBV5-1 and TRBJ1-1, is KAGVTQTPRYLIKTRGQQVTLSCSPISGHRSVSWYQQTPGQGLQFLFEYFSETQRNKGNFPGRFSGRQFSNSRSEMNVSTLELGDSALYLCASSLGQGANTEAFFGQGTRLTVV.

V and J are TRBV29-1 and TRBJ2-2, with D tentatively TRBD1 (6 bases). The CDR3 covers 15 residues. The germline V and J ends were trimmed by 4 bases and 4 bases, with 16 bases remaining between them. Germline CDR1 and CDR2: SQVTM and ANQGSEA. DNA of the CDR3: TGCAGCGTTGGGGCCTCCATGACAGGCACCGGGGAGCTGTTTTTT. This sequence encodes CSVGASMTGTGELFF.

V and J are TRBV3-1 and TRBJ2-1, with 10 bases identical to TRBD2. This CDR3 is built from 16 residues. The V segment lost 3 bases and the J segment 4 bases; nucleotides outside the gene matches: 6. From germline, CDR1 is LGHDT and CDR2 YNNKEL (reference sequence). The CDR3 loop is CASSQKRLAGYNEQFF. In DNA, the CDR3 is TGTGCCAGCAGCCAGAAACGACTAGCGGGTTACAATGAGCAGTTCTTC.

CDR3 nucleotide sequence: TGCAGCGTAGTACGACTAGCGGGAGGTTCCTACGAGCAGTACTTC. Encoded protein: CSVVRLAGGSYEQYF. The chain couples TRBV29-1 to TRBJ2-7, with 13 bases matching TRBD2. Germline V gene sequence: CDR1 SQVTM, CDR2 ANQGSEA. V trimming: 6 bases; J trimming: 1 base; junction bases outside the gene matches: 6. This CDR3 spans 15 amino acids.

This clonotype was found many times. The chain recombines TRBV4-1 with TRBJ2-5; no definite D call. V lost 0 bases, J lost 2 bases, and 10 bases lay in between. CDR3 size: 15 residues. CDR1 and CDR2 (germline): MGHRA, YSYEKL. This CDR3 reads CASSQDRTLQETQYF. The CDR3 nucleotides read TGCGCCAGCAGCCAAGATCGGACGCTACAAGAGACCCAGTACTTC.

This clonotype was recorded a few times. The gene calls are TRBV6-1 and TRBJ1-1; D is perhaps TRBD1 (5 bases). V was shortened by 7 bases and J by 3 bases, with 21 bases between the two germline ends. CDR3 length: 16 amino acids. The germline V gene has CDR1 MNHNS and CDR2 SASEGT. The CDR3, as DNA: TGTGCCAGCACCAAAAACACTCTACAGGCGTACACTGAAGCTTTCTTT. Amino acid sequence: CASTKNTLQAYTEAFF.

This chain joins TRBV15 and TRBJ2-5; 8 positions agree with TRBD2. V was pared by 3 bases and J by 4 bases, with 7 bases of the junction left unmatched. This CDR3 is 15 amino acids long. Germline V lookup: CDR1 LNHNV, CDR2 YYDKDF (reference sequence). The CDR3 coding sequence is TGTGCCACCAGCAGCCTCGGGGGGGCGGGAGAGACCCAGTACTTC. Translation gives CATSSLGGAGETQYF. Full variable domain (rest looked up from reference TRBV15 and TRBJ2-5): DAMVIQNPRYQVTQFGKPVTLSCSQTLNHNVMYWYQQKSSQAPKLLFHYYDKDFNNEADTPDNFQSRRPNTSFCFLDIRSPGLGDTAMYLCATSSLGGAGETQYFGPGTRLLVL.

This rearrangement joins TRBV10-3 to TRBJ2-5, with 7 positions matching TRBD2. Trimming took 6 bases from V and 5 from J; bases not matched to a gene: 3. In germline, CDR1 is ENHRY, CDR2 SYGVKD. The CDR3 has 12 amino acids. In nucleotides, the CDR3 is TGTGCCATCAGGGGAGCGGGGGAGACCCAGTACTTC. It yields the protein CAIRGAGETQYF.

This clonotype occurred many times. The V gene is TRBV5-1, the J gene TRBJ2-5; D unresolved. V lost 0 bases and J lost 1, with 7 bases in between. This CDR3 spans 14 amino acids. The V gene's germline CDR1 is SGHRS and CDR2 YFSETQ. In DNA form, the CDR3 reads TGCGCCAGCAGCTTGGATGCAGGCCAAGAGACCCAGTACTTC. Encoded protein: CASSLDAGQETQYF.

This clonotype was seen more than once but under ten times. The rearrangement joins TRBV10-3 to TRBJ1-4; no firm D call. The CDR3 runs 16 residues. Trimming took off 6 bases at V and 3 bases at J, with 17 bases between the two ends. Looked up from germline, CDR1 is ENHRY and CDR2 is SYGVKD. The CDR3 sequence is CAISPYGTSANEKLFF. The CDR3 region has the DNA TGTGCCATCAGCCCGTACGGAACGTCCGCTAATGAAAAACTGTTTTTT.

This chain uses TRBV6-5 with TRBJ2-7, with TRBD2 matching over 7 bases. V lost 3 bases to trimming and J lost 7 bases; unmatched junction nucleotides: 9. The CDR3 sequence is 14 residues long. The germline CDR1 and CDR2 sequences are MNHEY and SVGAGI. For the CDR3, the DNA is TGTGCCAGCAGTTATGCTAGCGGAGCGGGGGAGCAGTACTTC. Its protein product is CASSYASGAGEQYF.

This chain links TRBV29-1 with TRBJ1-1; possibly TRBD1 for D (6 bases). Trimming removed 6 bases from V and 0 bases from J, with 11 bases in between. CDR3 length: 13 residues. CDR1 is SQVTM and CDR2 is ANQGSEA in the germline V gene. CDR3 nucleotide sequence: TGCAGCGTCGAACACAGGGTGAACACTGAAGCTTTCTTT. Amino acids: CSVEHRVNTEAFF.

This clonotype has at least ten counts. The rearrangement joins TRBV20-1 to TRBJ2-1, with D unresolved. The CDR3 is made up of 9 amino acids. V was cut by 7 bases and J by 6 bases, with 4 bases left in between. Germline CDR1 reads DFQATT; CDR2 reads SNEGSKA (reference sequence). For the CDR3, the DNA is TGCAGTGTTCGCAATGAGCAGTTCTTC. It yields the protein CSVRNEQFF.

V is TRBV6-2 or TRBV6-3 and J is TRBJ2-6; TRBD1 matches 10 bases. CDR3 length: 20 amino acids. The J segment lost 0 bases and the V segment lost 6 bases, leaving 14 bases of the junction unmatched. Germline V gene data show CDR1 as MNHEY and CDR2 as SVGEGT. CDR3 DNA sequence: TGTGCCAGCAGCCATACCAGCTCGGGACAGGGGAGCTCTGGGGCCAACGTCCTGACTTTC. Its protein product is CASSHTSSGQGSSGANVLTF.

This clonotype was picked up a small number of times. The chain combines TRBV20-1 with TRBJ1-5; a weak D match, TRBD1 (6 bases). Germline V lookup: CDR1 DFQATT, CDR2 SNEGSKA (reference sequence). V lost 6 bases and J lost 5, with 11 bases in between. This CDR3 has 12 amino acids. The CDR3 nucleotides are TGCAGTGCAGGTCAGGGGTATCAGCCCCAGCATTTT. This sequence encodes CSAGQGYQPQHF.

The CDR3 loop reads CSVEDGTTREQYV. In nucleotides, the CDR3 is TGCAGCGTTGAAGATGGGACGACAAGGGAGCAGTACGTC. This rearrangement joins TRBV29-1 to TRBJ2-7; either TRBD1 or TRBD2 may supply D (5 bases each). Germline V lookup: CDR1 SQVTM, CDR2 ANQGSEA. Trimming stripped 0 bases from V and 7 bases from J, with 13 bases between. The CDR3 has 13 amino acids.